This TCR beta chain was identified during a study of OX40 agonist ivuxolimab in advanced cancers. Using immunoSEQ multiplex PCR, the repertoire was profiled, and TCRdb retains in-frame clones only, with some absent. Found here are tens of thousands of clones, roughly nine tenths of them singletons; the top ten hold more than 0.15%. Trimming cost V 5 bases and J 4 bases, with 15 bases left between them. The CDR3 runs to 14 residues. Germline V gives CDR1 MNHEY, CDR2 SVGAGI. The TCR comes from an adult with an advanced solid tumor such as melanoma, head and neck, liver or kidney cancer. Sample: CD4+ or CD8+ T cells sorted from blood, taken in a trial of the OX40 agonist ivuxolimab. The chain couples TRBV6-5 to TRBJ2-7; D is possibly TRBD2 (5 bases). In DNA form, the CDR3 reads TGTGCCAGCAGTCGCCGGACTGGCGTTTACGAGCAGTACTTC. Translating gives CASSRRTGVYEQYF.